Below are 20 T cell receptor beta chains sequenced from a single sample in a study of shared clonotypes between healthy human individuals. The naive CD8 population came from CD45RO-negative cells selected for CCR7, without terminally differentiated effector memory CD45RA+ cells. Using immunoSEQ multiplex PCR, the repertoire was profiled, and TCRdb retains in-frame clones only, with some absent. The data contain more than 2 million clones, about 95% of them singletons. The sample consisted of naive CD8+ T cells sorted from blood. Every receptor here comes from a man aged 18 to 29 in good health.

This chain links TRBV4-3 with TRBJ2-7; 9 bases are shared with TRBD1. This CDR3 spans 16 amino acids. J lost 7 bases, V lost 0 bases, and 10 bases had no gene match. Germline V gene data show CDR1 as LGHNA and CDR2 as YSLEER. This CDR3 is CASSQDIGTGLREQYF. As DNA, the CDR3 is TGCGCCAGCAGCCAAGATATCGGGACAGGGCTGCGAGAGCAGTACTTC.

The J gene is TRBJ1-1, the V gene TRBV7-6; D gene ambiguous. With 2 bases removed from V and 6 bases from J, the gap between germline ends came to 10 bases. This CDR3 is 13 amino acids long. Germline V CDR1 and CDR2: SGHVS, FNYEAQ. The CDR3, as DNA: TGTGCCAGCAGCTTATACGGCGGGGCTGAAGCTTTCTTT. Its protein is CASSLYGGAEAFF.

The rearrangement uses TRBV30 and TRBJ2-2, with 7 nucleotides matching TRBD2. The junction had 5 bases not matched to a gene; V was cut back by 1 base and J by 6 bases. In germline, CDR1 is GTSNPN, CDR2 SVGIG (reference sequence). This CDR3 comprises 14 residues. CDR3 nucleotides: TGTGCCTGGAGTGGAGGACTAGGGCCCGGGGAGCTGTTTTTT. This sequence encodes CAWSGGLGPGELFF.

The J gene is TRBJ2-7, the V gene TRBV2, with 8 bases aligning to TRBD2. Per germline, CDR1 SNHLY and CDR2 FYNNEI. This CDR3 comprises 15 residues. Trimming cost V 3 bases and J 3 bases; bases outside gene matches: 7. The CDR3 is CASSEGGLVVYEQYF. The CDR3 DNA is TGTGCCAGCAGTGAGGGGGGACTAGTGGTCTACGAGCAGTACTTC.

CDR3 DNA: TGTGCCAGCAGCCGGGACGCAGACAACGAGCAGTACTTC. It yields the protein CASSRDADNEQYF. This chain links TRBV9 with TRBJ2-7; D may correspond to TRBD1 or TRBD2 (5 bases each). CDR3 size: 13 residues. The germline CDR1 and CDR2 sequences are SGDLS and YYNGEE. V dropped 4 bases and J dropped 5 bases, with 13 bases sitting between them.

This chain links TRBV2 with TRBJ2-7; D is uncertain. Trimming cost V 4 bases and J 0 bases, with 7 bases left between them. The CDR3 is made up of 13 amino acids. Germline V gene data show CDR1 as SNHLY and CDR2 as FYNNEI. CDR3 sequence: CASSARNSYEQYF. The CDR3 region has the DNA TGTGCCAGCAGTGCGAGGAACTCCTACGAGCAGTACTTC.

The chain links TRBV21-1 to TRBJ1-1. TRBV21-1 is a known pseudogene. There are 17 residues in the CDR3. CDR3 DNA sequence: TGTGCCAGCAGCTTACGATCGACAAGGGTTGTCAACACTGAAGCTTTCTTT. This gives the protein CASSLRSTRVVNTEAFF.

This chain joins TRBV7-9 and TRBJ2-5; 10 nucleotides align to TRBD2. The CDR3 runs to 17 residues. CDR1 is SEHNR, CDR2 FQNEAQ, per germline (reference sequence). Germline trimming cut 5 bases from V and 5 bases from J; bases unmatched to any gene: 14. CDR3 sequence reads: CASSPGISGGARETQYF. The DNA of the CDR3 is TGTGCCAGCAGCCCAGGGATAAGCGGGGGGGCCAGGGAGACCCAGTACTTC.

This chain uses TRBV29-1 with TRBJ1-1, with D perhaps matching TRBD1 (6 bases). Looked up from germline, CDR1 is SQVTM and CDR2 is ANQGSEA. The CDR3 totals 13 residues. The germline V and J ends were trimmed by 0 bases and 4 bases, with 9 bases remaining between them. CDR3 residues: CSVEEGGGTEAFF. The CDR3 DNA sequence: TGCAGCGTTGAAGAAGGGGGGGGCACTGAAGCTTTCTTT.

The V call is TRBV27, the J call TRBJ2-7; D uncertain. V was clipped by 2 bases and J by 4 bases, with 12 bases between them. Germline values: CDR1 MNHEY, CDR2 SMNVEV (reference sequence). The length of the CDR3 is 14 residues. CDR3 residues: CASSLNSNKYEQYF. DNA for the CDR3: TGTGCCAGCAGTTTAAACAGCAATAAATACGAGCAGTACTTC.

The J gene is TRBJ1-6, the V gene TRBV11-2; no clear D gene. Per germline, CDR1 SGHAT and CDR2 FQNNGV. V lost 4 bases and J lost 0, with 7 bases in between. The CDR3 consists of 15 residues. The CDR3 is CASSSFSSYNSPLHF. CDR3 nucleotide sequence: TGTGCCAGCAGCTCCTTTAGCTCCTATAATTCACCCCTCCACTTT.

The chain links TRBV9 to TRBJ2-2; 15 bases agree with TRBD2. Germline V lookup: CDR1 SGDLS, CDR2 YYNGEE. The J segment lost 0 bases and the V segment lost 3 bases, leaving 6 bases of the junction unmatched. This CDR3 is 19 amino acids long. The CDR3 sequence is CASSGTSGRVTTNTGELFF. The CDR3 DNA reads as TGTGCCAGCAGCGGGACTAGCGGGAGGGTCACGACGAACACCGGGGAGCTGTTTTTT.

This chain joins TRBV30 and TRBJ2-6; 14 nucleotides agree with TRBD2. Germline V gives CDR1 GTSNPN, CDR2 SVGIG (reference sequence). The CDR3 runs 22 residues. J gave up 5 bases and V 0 bases, and 18 bases lay outside the gene matches. CDR3 nucleotide sequence: TGTGCCTGGAGTGTTAGGACTAGCGGGAGGATCAACTCTGGGTCACGGGCCAACGTCCTGACTTTC. Protein product: CAWSVRTSGRINSGSRANVLTF.

Details on this clone: This specimen includes other DNA sequences encoding the same CDR3. The chain employs TRBV27 and TRBJ2-2; TRBD2 is a possible D gene (6 bases). The CDR3 loop spans 13 amino acids. Per the germline V gene, CDR1 is MNHEY and CDR2 is SMNVEV (reference sequence). Trimming left V 1 base short and J 7 bases short, with 7 bases between. The CDR3 reads CASSLLGGGELFF. For the CDR3, the DNA is TGTGCCAGCAGTTTATTGGGGGGCGGGGAGCTGTTTTTT.

J is TRBJ2-1 and V is TRBV5-4; 9 bases agree with TRBD2. The CDR3 covers 14 residues. J was trimmed by 7 bases and V by 3 bases; bases with no gene match: 5. Germline V gives CDR1 SGHNT, CDR2 YYREEE (reference sequence). The CDR3 reads CASSSGTSWNEQFF. The CDR3 nucleotides are TGTGCCAGCAGCTCCGGGACTAGCTGGAATGAGCAGTTCTTC.

The V gene is TRBV2, the J gene TRBJ1-3, with a possible D match to TRBD1 (6 bases). Germline CDR1 SNHLY, CDR2 FYNNEI. The CDR3 is 16 amino acids. V was clipped by 1 base and J by 8 bases, with 18 bases between them. The CDR3 sequence is CASSEVRQAELDTIYF. CDR3 DNA sequence: TGTGCCAGCAGTGAAGTTCGACAGGCGGAATTAGACACCATATATTTT. Looking up the rest from reference TRBV2 and TRBJ1-3 gives the full variable domain: EPEVTQTPSHQVTQMGQEVILRCVPISNHLYFYWYRQILGQKVEFLVSFYNNEISEKSEIFDDQFSVERPDGSNFTLKIRSTKLEDSAMYFCASSEVRQAELDTIYFGEGSWLTVV.

This clone has a handful of counts. This sample also contains other DNA sequences that code for the same CDR3. The chain links TRBV5-6 to TRBJ2-5, with D possibly being TRBD2 (5 bases). Germline lookup yields CDR1 SGHDT and CDR2 YYEEEE. With 0 bases removed from V and 1 base from J, the gap between germline ends came to 7 bases. This CDR3 is 14 amino acids long. The DNA of the CDR3 is TGTGCCAGCAGCTTGGGAGGGTTCCAAGAGACCCAGTACTTC. This encodes CASSLGGFQETQYF.

The chain combines TRBV9 with TRBJ2-5, with TRBD2 matching over 8 bases. The J segment lost 1 base and the V segment lost 0 bases, leaving 5 bases of the junction unmatched. Germline CDR1 reads SGDLS; CDR2 reads YYNGEE. This CDR3 has 16 amino acids. The CDR3 nucleotides read TGTGCCAGCAGCGTAGTTGCGGGAGGCCGCCAAGAGACCCAGTACTTC. It encodes CASSVVAGGRQETQYF.

The V gene is TRBV5-6, the J gene TRBJ1-2; TRBD1 aligns across 7 bases. The CDR3 has 18 amino acids. From germline, CDR1 is SGHDT and CDR2 YYEEEE. The ends lost 0 bases at V and 5 bases at J; junction bases unmatched: 16. DNA for the CDR3: TGTGCCAGCAGCTTGGTTATAAACCGGGGACAGCTCTCATATGGCTACACCTTC. Residues: CASSLVINRGQLSYGYTF.

The V and J genes are TRBV27 and TRBJ2-1; D possibly matches TRBD1 or TRBD2 (6 bases each). This CDR3 spans 17 amino acids. The V gene's germline CDR1 is MNHEY and CDR2 SMNVEV (reference sequence). V lost 5 bases to trimming and J lost 2 bases, with 19 bases between them. The CDR3 reads CASSPMGGTKTYNEQFF. In DNA, the CDR3 is TGTGCCAGCAGTCCAATGGGCGGGACAAAGACCTACAATGAGCAGTTCTTC.